This T cell receptor beta chain stems from a study of blood T cell repertoires in COVID-19. Looking at the study overall: Some COVID-19 samples were acute and others convalescent; all came from the United States, Italy and Spain. Nucleic acid was either cDNA or gDNA, and it came from T cells, B-cell-depleted T cells, or PBMCs.

Under the authors' procedure: Quantification of nucleated cells was approximated via reference gene primer amplification. Some clones are missing from TCRdb's copy, which holds only in-frame ones; the method was immunoSEQ multiplex PCR. V, J and clone size are those of that table, while D and trimming were read from the DNA. The repertoire holds around 130,000 clones, with 88% as singletons. Germline CDR1 MNHNY, CDR2 SVGAGI (reference sequence). The V end lost 2 bases, the J end lost 2 bases, and 6 bases lay between the germline ends. This CDR3 comprises 13 residues. Sequenced: peripheral blood. V usage is TRBV6-6 and J usage is TRBJ1-1; the D is unclear. The receptor's source is a man aged 65 to 79 with active COVID-19. The CDR3 protein is CASSYELNTEAFF. The CDR3 DNA reads as TGTGCCAGCAGTTACGAACTAAACACTGAAGCTTTCTTT.